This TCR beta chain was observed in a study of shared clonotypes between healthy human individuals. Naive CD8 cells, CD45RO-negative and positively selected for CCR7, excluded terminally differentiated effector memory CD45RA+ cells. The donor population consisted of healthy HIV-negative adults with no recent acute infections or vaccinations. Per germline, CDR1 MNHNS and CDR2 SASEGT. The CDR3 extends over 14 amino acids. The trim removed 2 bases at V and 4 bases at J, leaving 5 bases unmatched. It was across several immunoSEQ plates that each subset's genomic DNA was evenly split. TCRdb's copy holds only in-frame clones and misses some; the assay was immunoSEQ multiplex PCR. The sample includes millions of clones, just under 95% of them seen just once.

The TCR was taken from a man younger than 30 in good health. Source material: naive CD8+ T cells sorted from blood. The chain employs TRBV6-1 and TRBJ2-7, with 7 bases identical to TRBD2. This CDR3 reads CASSEWGGWYEQYF. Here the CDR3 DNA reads TGTGCCAGCAGTGAATGGGGGGGTTGGTACGAGCAGTACTTC.